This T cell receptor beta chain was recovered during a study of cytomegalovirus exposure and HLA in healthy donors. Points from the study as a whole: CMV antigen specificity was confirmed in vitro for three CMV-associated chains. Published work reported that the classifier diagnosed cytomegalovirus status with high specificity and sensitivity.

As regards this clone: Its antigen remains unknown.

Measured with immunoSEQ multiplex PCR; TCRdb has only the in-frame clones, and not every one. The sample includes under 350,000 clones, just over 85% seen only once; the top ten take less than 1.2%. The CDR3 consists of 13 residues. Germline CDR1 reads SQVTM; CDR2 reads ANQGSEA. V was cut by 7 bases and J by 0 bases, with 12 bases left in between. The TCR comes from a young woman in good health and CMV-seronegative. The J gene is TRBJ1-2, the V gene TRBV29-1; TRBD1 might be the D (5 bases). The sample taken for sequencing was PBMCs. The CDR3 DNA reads TGCAGCGCCGACAGAAAAGCTAACTATGGCTACACCTTC. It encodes CSADRKANYGYTF.